One and the same sample provided the 9 T cell receptor beta chains below, sequenced in a study of response to subunit inactivated influenza vaccine. TCRdb independently ran MiXCR on the RT-PCR reads; one entry per CDR3 protein. The table includes around 570,000 distinct CDR3 sequences, approximately 7.1% detected once. Specimen: PBMCs from blood, collected around 25 months after vaccination. These receptors all stem from a man aged 50 to 69 who received an inactivated influenza vaccine.

The chain carries TRBV6-1 and TRBJ2-3; tentative D call: TRBD1 (6 bases). Germline CDR1 reads MNHNS; CDR2 reads SASEGT. The CDR3 length is 13 residues. V was clipped by 6 bases and J by 2 bases, with 9 bases between them. The CDR3 sequence: CASRQGTTDTQYF. In nucleotides, the CDR3 is TGTGCCAGCAGACAGGGCACCACAGATACGCAGTATTTT.

The chain carries TRBV2 and TRBJ2-3; D may be TRBD2 (6 bases). This CDR3 contains 15 residues. The V end lost 3 bases, the J end lost 3 bases, and 13 bases lay between the germline ends. Germline lookup yields CDR1 SNHLY and CDR2 FYNNEI. The CDR3 DNA is TGTGCCAGCAGTGATCCGGGGCTAGCGACAGATACGCAGTATTTT. Translated: CASSDPGLATDTQYF.

The rearrangement links TRBV5-4 to TRBJ2-2, with D unresolved. V was shortened by 1 base and J by 6 bases, with 16 bases between the two germline ends. CDR3 length equals 16 residues. Per the germline V gene, CDR1 is SGHNT and CDR2 is YYREEE (reference sequence). Written as DNA, the CDR3 is TGTGCCAGCAGCTTGTCTTCCTGGTCGGAGTCCGGGGAGCTGTTTTTT. It is translated as CASSLSSWSESGELFF.

The V gene is TRBV7-9, the J gene TRBJ1-4; D might be TRBD1 (5 bases). V lost 5 bases and J lost 2, with 12 bases in between. Germline-derived CDR1 and CDR2 are SEHNR and FQNEAQ (reference sequence). CDR3 size: 15 residues. CDR3: CASSPPGLTNEKLFF. In nucleotides, the CDR3 is TGTGCCAGCAGCCCCCCAGGGCTCACTAATGAAAAACTGTTTTTT.

This clonotype was seen more than once but under ten times. The genes are TRBV7-9 and TRBJ2-5, with TRBD2 matching 9 bases. The CDR3 extends over 15 amino acids. V lost 2 bases to trimming and J lost 4 bases; unmatched junction nucleotides: 5. Per germline, CDR1 SEHNR and CDR2 FQNEAQ (reference sequence). The CDR3 region has the DNA TGTGCCAGCAGCTTACAACTAGCGGGTTTAGAGACCCAGTACTTC. The encoded protein is CASSLQLAGLETQYF.

J is TRBJ2-2 and V is TRBV5-5; possible D gene TRBD2, 7 bases. Trimming removed 2 bases from V and 0 bases from J, with 14 bases in between. Germline V gene sequence: CDR1 SGHKS, CDR2 YYEKEE (reference sequence). The CDR3 loop spans 17 amino acids. The CDR3 nucleotides are TGTGCCAGCAGCTTTGGTATCGGGGGGCCGAACACCGGGGAGCTGTTTTTT. Translated: CASSFGIGGPNTGELFF.

The rearrangement joins TRBV7-2 to TRBJ2-7; D is uncertain. CDR3 length: 12 amino acids. V was pared by 4 bases and J by 4 bases, with 8 bases between. Germline V gene data show CDR1 as SGHTA and CDR2 as FQGNSA. The CDR3 bases are TGTGCCAGCAGCTCTCCCCAATACGAGCAGTACTTC. This translates into CASSSPQYEQYF.

The chain has TRBV20-1 and TRBJ2-5; the match to TRBD2 covers 8 bases. Trimming at V came to 0 bases and at J to 4 bases, leaving 10 bases not matched to a gene. Germline V gene data show CDR1 as DFQATT and CDR2 as SNEGSKA (reference sequence). The CDR3 consists of 16 residues. This CDR3 is CSAREVGRETRETQYF. The CDR3 bases are TGCAGTGCTAGAGAAGTCGGGAGGGAGACCAGAGAGACCCAGTACTTC.

This clonotype was detected only a few times. The V gene is TRBV7-8, the J gene TRBJ2-3, with 9 bases fitting TRBD2. Germline CDR1 and CDR2: SGHVS and FQNEAQ. J gave up 5 bases and V 5 bases, and 11 bases lay outside the gene matches. The length of the CDR3 is 16 residues. The CDR3 region has the DNA TGTGCCAGCAGCCCAATAGCGGGAGCGTTTATAGATACGCAGTATTTT. Its translation: CASSPIAGAFIDTQYF.